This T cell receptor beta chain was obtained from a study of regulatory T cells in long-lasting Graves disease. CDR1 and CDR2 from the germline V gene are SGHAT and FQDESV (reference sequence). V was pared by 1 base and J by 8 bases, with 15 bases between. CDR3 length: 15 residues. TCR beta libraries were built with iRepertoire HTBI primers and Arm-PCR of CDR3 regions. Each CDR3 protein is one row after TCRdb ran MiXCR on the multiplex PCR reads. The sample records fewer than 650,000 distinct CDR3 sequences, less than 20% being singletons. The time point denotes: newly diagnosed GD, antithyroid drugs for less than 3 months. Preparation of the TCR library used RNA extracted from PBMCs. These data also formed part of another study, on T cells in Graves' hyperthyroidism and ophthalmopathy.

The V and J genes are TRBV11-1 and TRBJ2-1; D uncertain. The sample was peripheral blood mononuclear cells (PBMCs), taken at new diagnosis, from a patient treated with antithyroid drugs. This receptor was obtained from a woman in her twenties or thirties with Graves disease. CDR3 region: CASSLDRGNGDEQFF. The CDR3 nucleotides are TGTGCCAGCAGCTTAGATCGTGGAAATGGGGATGAGCAGTTCTTC.